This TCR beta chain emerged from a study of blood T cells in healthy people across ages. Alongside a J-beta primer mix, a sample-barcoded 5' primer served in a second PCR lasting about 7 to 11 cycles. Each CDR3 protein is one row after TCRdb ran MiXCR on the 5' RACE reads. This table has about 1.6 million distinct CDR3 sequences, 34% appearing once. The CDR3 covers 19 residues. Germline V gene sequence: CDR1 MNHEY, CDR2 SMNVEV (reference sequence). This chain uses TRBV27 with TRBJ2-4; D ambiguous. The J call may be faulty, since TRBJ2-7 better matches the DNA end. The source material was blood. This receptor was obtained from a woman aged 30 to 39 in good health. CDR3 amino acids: CASSPYSVAVGPSDYEQYF. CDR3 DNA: TGTGCCAGCAGTCCATACAGTGTAGCAGTTGGCCCCTCAGATTACGAGCAGTACTTC.